Below, 24 T cell receptor beta chains from the same sample are listed, as sequenced in a study of blood T cell repertoires in COVID-19. TCRdb's table, derived via immunoSEQ multiplex PCR, lists solely in-frame clones and lacks some. Here the sample spans just over 35,000 clones, 70% to 90% being singletons. The sequenced material came from peripheral blood. Receptor source: a human donor in a cohort sampled during active or convalescent COVID-19. The donor label of this sample is uncertain.

V usage is TRBV7-9 and J usage is TRBJ1-4, with D possibly TRBD1 on 6 matching bases. Deletions cut 1 base from V and 4 bases from J, with 13 bases between. Germline V lookup: CDR1 SEHNR, CDR2 FQNEAQ (reference sequence). The CDR3 totals 16 residues. CDR3: CASSLDRVQFNEKLFF. In nucleotides, the CDR3 is TGTGCCAGCAGCTTAGACAGGGTGCAGTTTAATGAAAAACTGTTTTTT.

The genes are TRBV29-1 and TRBJ2-5; possible D gene TRBD2, 6 bases. Germline values: CDR1 SQVTM, CDR2 ANQGSEA. V was cut by 7 bases and J by 4 bases, with 13 bases left in between. The CDR3 length is 12 residues. CDR3 sequence (DNA): TGCAGCGCGAGCCTGGGGGGAGAGACCCAGTACTTC. It codes for CSASLGGETQYF.

This rearrangement joins TRBV24-1 to TRBJ1-5, with a tentative D call TRBD1 (5 bases). CDR3 length: 13 residues. Germline values: CDR1 KGHDR, CDR2 SFDVKD. V gave up 5 bases and J gave up 6 bases, with 10 bases separating them. The CDR3 nucleotides read TGTGCCACCAGTGCTACTGACAGTCAGCCCCAGCATTTT. Protein product: CATSATDSQPQHF.

This clone has a single count. The chain has TRBV7-6 and TRBJ2-1; D might be TRBD2 (7 bases). The CDR3 is made up of 16 amino acids. V dropped 6 bases and J dropped 2 bases, with 17 bases sitting between them. Germline CDR1 reads SGHVS; CDR2 reads FNYEAQ. Here the CDR3 DNA reads TGTGCCAGCAGTCCAGGGGTGGGAGGGACCTACAATGAGCAGTTCTTC. Its translation is CASSPGVGGTYNEQFF.

The V call is TRBV9, the J call TRBJ2-7, with 9 nucleotides matching TRBD2. CDR3 size: 14 residues. Germline V gene lookup returns CDR1 SGDLS and CDR2 YYNGEE. Unmatched junction bases numbered 6, after V lost 4 bases and J lost 4 bases. The CDR3 DNA reads as TGTGCCAGCAGCACTAGCGGGCAAACTTACGAGCAGTACTTC. It is translated as CASSTSGQTYEQYF.

This chain uses TRBV6-2 or TRBV6-3 with TRBJ1-2; 9 bases fit TRBD1. The germline V gene encodes CDR1 MNHEY and CDR2 SVGEGT. The CDR3 is 14 amino acids. J was trimmed by 4 bases and V by 6 bases; bases with no gene match: 6. The CDR3 DNA reads as TGTGCCAGCAGCTATGGACAGGGGTTCTATGGCTACACCTTC. Translation: CASSYGQGFYGYTF.

The count of this clone is one. The chain's CDR3 is CATSDPLEGDTQYF. CDR3 in DNA: TGTGCCACCAGTGACCCACTAGAAGGCGATACGCAGTATTTT. The chain uses TRBV24-1 and TRBJ2-3, with D possibly TRBD2 on 5 matching bases. The CDR3 length is 14 residues. V was pared by 4 bases and J by 6 bases, with 13 bases between. Germline CDR1 reads KGHDR; CDR2 reads SFDVKD.

This rearrangement joins TRBV18 to TRBJ1-4; D gene unclear. The ends were cut back, 6 bases at V and 11 bases at J, with 10 bases in the middle. CDR1 KGHSH and CDR2 LQKENI come from the germline V gene. The CDR3 runs 11 residues. The CDR3 region is CASSTGPKLFF. DNA for the CDR3: TGTGCCAGCTCTACCGGTCCGAAACTGTTTTTT.

This clone has ten or more counts. The rearrangement uses TRBV6-2 or TRBV6-3 and TRBJ2-1; maybe TRBD2 (5 bases). The germline V gene has CDR1 MNHEY and CDR2 SVGEGT. Trimming took off 0 bases at V and 4 bases at J, with 16 bases between the two ends. The CDR3 length is 17 residues. The DNA for the CDR3 is TGTGCCAGCAGTTACTCGGGGATACTAGGAATATACAATGAGCAGTTCTTC. Protein product: CASSYSGILGIYNEQFF.

The J gene is TRBJ2-2, the V gene TRBV7-2, with a possible D match to TRBD1 (6 bases). V was pared by 1 base and J by 4 bases, with 7 bases between. The CDR3 loop spans 14 amino acids. The germline V gene encodes CDR1 SGHTA and CDR2 FQGNSA. The CDR3 DNA is TGTGCCAGCAGCTTAGGGGGGCTCACCGGGGAGCTGTTTTTT. Protein product: CASSLGGLTGELFF.

This chain links TRBV27 with TRBJ2-3, with D possibly matching TRBD2 (5 bases). This CDR3 is 15 amino acids long. Between the trimmed V and J ends, which lost 4 bases and 3 bases, there was a span of 14 bases. Germline V lookup: CDR1 MNHEY, CDR2 SMNVEV (reference sequence). This CDR3 is CASSSGLLTTDTQYF. In nucleotides, the CDR3 is TGTGCCAGCAGTTCTGGACTTTTGACTACAGATACGCAGTATTTT.

The V call is TRBV7-3, the J call TRBJ2-5, with 13 bases lining up with TRBD2. The CDR3 totals 15 residues. The germline V gene encodes CDR1 SGHTA and CDR2 FQGTGA. V lost 6 bases, J lost 4 bases, and 5 bases stayed unmatched. CDR3 sequence: CASSPGLAGVETQYF. Here the CDR3 DNA reads TGTGCCAGCAGTCCAGGACTAGCGGGAGTAGAGACCCAGTACTTC.

The chain joins TRBV13 to TRBJ2-1; 9 nucleotides match TRBD1. V shed 2 bases and J 6 bases; nucleotides not matched to a gene: 8. The CDR3 covers 16 residues. The germline CDR1 and CDR2 sequences are PRHDT and FYEKMQ (reference sequence). The CDR3, as DNA: TGTGCCAGCAGCTTAATAGGGACAGGGTCTACCAATGAGCAGTTCTTC. It codes for CASSLIGTGSTNEQFF.

In this sample, this clone turned up a few times. This chain connects TRBV2 to TRBJ1-2; TRBD1 aligns across 7 bases. V shed 6 bases, J shed 4 bases, and the junction held 8 bases outside the gene matches. The CDR3 spans 14 residues. CDR1 is SNHLY and CDR2 is FYNNEI in the germline V gene. The CDR3 DNA reads TGTGCCAGCAGGATGACAGGGACGGCCTATGGCTACACCTTC. Translating it yields CASRMTGTAYGYTF. The entire variable domain, with the rest obtained from reference TRBV2 and TRBJ1-2, is as follows: EPEVTQTPSHQVTQMGQEVILRCVPISNHLYFYWYRQILGQKVEFLVSFYNNEISEKSEIFDDQFSVERPDGSNFTLKIRSTKLEDSAMYFCASRMTGTAYGYTFGSGTRLTVV.

The chain joins TRBV19 to TRBJ2-1; 11 bases align to TRBD2. With V trimmed by 6 bases and J by 9 bases, 10 bases remained unmatched. The CDR3 spans 15 residues. From germline, CDR1 is LNHDA and CDR2 SQIVND (reference sequence). Here the CDR3 DNA reads TGTGCCAGTAGCCCACTAGCGGGAGCAGGAAGTGAGCAGTTCTTC. Amino acid sequence: CASSPLAGAGSEQFF.

The chain has TRBV7-9 and TRBJ2-1; 8 positions agree with TRBD2. Germline V lookup: CDR1 SEHNR, CDR2 FQNEAQ (reference sequence). The CDR3 contains 15 residues. V dropped 5 bases and J dropped 1; count of bases not matched to a gene: 4. The CDR3 bases are TGTGCCAGCAGCGGTAGCGGGAAGTCCTACAATGAGCAGTTCTTC. Its translation: CASSGSGKSYNEQFF.

In its sample, this clone was seen once. This chain uses TRBV30 with TRBJ2-7; TRBD2 matches 7 bases. CDR3 length equals 15 residues. The junction had 7 bases not matched to a gene; V was cut back by 0 bases and J by 2 bases. Germline CDR1 and CDR2: GTSNPN and SVGIG (reference sequence). CDR3 DNA sequence: TGTGCCTGGAGTGTACTCGGCGGGAGCACCTACGAGCAGTACTTC. Its translation is CAWSVLGGSTYEQYF. Full variable domain (rest looked up from reference TRBV30 and TRBJ2-7): SQTIHQWPATLVQPVGSPLSLECTVEGTSNPNLYWYRQAAGRGLQLLFYSVGIGQISSEVPQNLSASRPQDRQFILSSKKLLLSDSGFYLCAWSVLGGSTYEQYFGPGTRLTVT.

The chain links TRBV19 to TRBJ2-7; D is uncertain. The CDR3 length is 14 residues. V was clipped by 1 base and J by 0 bases, with 7 bases between them. In germline, CDR1 is LNHDA, CDR2 SQIVND (reference sequence). This chain's CDR3 is CASSIVPGSYEQYF. The CDR3 region has the DNA TGTGCCAGTAGTATAGTTCCGGGCTCCTACGAGCAGTACTTC.

The V call is TRBV19, the J call TRBJ2-7; 9 nucleotides match TRBD2. This CDR3 spans 15 amino acids. V was pared by 4 bases and J by 0 bases, with 4 bases of the junction left unmatched. Germline assignment: CDR1 LNHDA and CDR2 SQIVND (reference sequence). CDR3 in amino acids: CASSKISGSSYEQYF. The CDR3 DNA follows: TGTGCCAGTAGTAAAATTAGCGGGAGCTCCTACGAGCAGTACTTC.

The genes are TRBV14 and TRBJ2-3, with 8 nucleotides matching TRBD2. The germline V gene has CDR1 SGHDN and CDR2 FVKESK. The CDR3 consists of 12 residues. Trimming at V came to 4 bases and at J to 9 bases, leaving 3 bases not matched to a gene. This chain's CDR3 is CASSLIAGTQYF. The CDR3 nucleotides read TGTGCCAGCAGCCTGATAGCGGGAACGCAGTATTTT.

This chain connects TRBV11-1 to TRBJ2-1; 9 positions agree with TRBD2. The V segment lost 5 bases and the J segment 10 bases; nucleotides outside the gene matches: 9. The CDR3 sequence is 14 residues long. The germline CDR1 and CDR2 sequences are SGHAT and FQDESV (reference sequence). CDR3 sequence: CASSISGSRREQFF. The CDR3 region has the DNA TGTGCCAGCAGCATTAGCGGGAGCCGAAGGGAGCAGTTCTTC.

The chain employs TRBV12-3 or TRBV12-4 and TRBJ1-1; 7 bases agree with TRBD1. This CDR3 contains 11 residues. J was trimmed by 9 bases and V by 3 bases; bases with no gene match: 1. This chain's CDR3 is CASSLRGQAFF. The CDR3 DNA is TGTGCCAGCAGTTTGAGGGGGCAAGCTTTCTTT.

This clone was observed a single time. The chain employs TRBV6-1 and TRBJ2-7; 7 nucleotides align to TRBD2. The V segment lost 4 bases and the J segment 5 bases; nucleotides outside the gene matches: 14. The CDR3 is 16 residues long. Germline values: CDR1 MNHNS, CDR2 SASEGT. CDR3 nucleotide sequence: TGTGCCAGCAGTGCTCAGGCCGGCGGGAGTTACAACGAGCAGTACTTC. Translated, it gives CASSAQAGGSYNEQYF.

V is TRBV4-2 and J is TRBJ2-1; the match to TRBD2 covers 10 bases. CDR1 and CDR2 from the germline V gene are LGHNA and YNFKEQ. V trimming: 0 bases; J trimming: 9 bases; junction bases outside the gene matches: 14. The CDR3 totals 18 residues. The CDR3 loop is CASSQDNGASGRVGEQFF. CDR3 in DNA: TGTGCCAGCAGCCAAGATAACGGTGCGAGCGGGAGGGTCGGTGAGCAGTTCTTC.